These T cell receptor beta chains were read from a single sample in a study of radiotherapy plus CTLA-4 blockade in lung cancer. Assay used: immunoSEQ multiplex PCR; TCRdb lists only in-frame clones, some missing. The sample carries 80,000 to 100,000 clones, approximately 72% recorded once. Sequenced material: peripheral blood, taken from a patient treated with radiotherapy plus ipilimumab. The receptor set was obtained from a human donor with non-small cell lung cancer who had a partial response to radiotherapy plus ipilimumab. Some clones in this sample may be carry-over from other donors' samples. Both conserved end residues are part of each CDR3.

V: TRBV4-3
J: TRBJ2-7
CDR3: CASSQVHTGFYEQYF

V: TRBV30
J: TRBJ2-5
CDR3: CAWRIKAQGTQYF

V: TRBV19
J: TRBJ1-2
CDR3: CASSVASINYGYTF

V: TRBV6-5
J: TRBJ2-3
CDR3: CASSYGTGGIDTQYF

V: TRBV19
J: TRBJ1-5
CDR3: CASRTGTSTFSVQPQHF

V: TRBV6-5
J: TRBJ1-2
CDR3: CASRLGRGNYGYTF

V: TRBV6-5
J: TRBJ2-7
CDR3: CASSPADRGLWEQYF

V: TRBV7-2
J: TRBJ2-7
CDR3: CASSLALTSHEQYF

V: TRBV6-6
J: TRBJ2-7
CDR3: CASQRQASYEQYF

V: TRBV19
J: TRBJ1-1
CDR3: CASSIGGEVAFF

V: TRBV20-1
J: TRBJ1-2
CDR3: CSARRDYGYTF

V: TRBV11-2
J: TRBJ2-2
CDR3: CASSTSWGTGELFF

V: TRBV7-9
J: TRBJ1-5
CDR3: CASSLGSGTYQPQHF

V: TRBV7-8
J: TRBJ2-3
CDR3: CASSSRLAEVSTDTQYF

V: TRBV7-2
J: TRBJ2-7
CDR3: CASSLVGSVGSYEQYF

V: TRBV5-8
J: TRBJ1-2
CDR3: CASSPYFDYGYTF

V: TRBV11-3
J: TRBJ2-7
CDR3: CASSLDPGTYEQYF